This record looks at one T cell receptor (beta chain) sequence and its context. Its antigen is not identified. These data originate in a study of cytomegalovirus exposure and HLA in healthy donors. Study-level points and caveats: As was reported, the classifier diagnosed cytomegalovirus status with high specificity and sensitivity. After further analysis at a later stage, 15,000 to 20,000 TCR beta sequences were associated with HLA alleles at 0.05 false discovery rate. The authors later linked a missense DCLRE1C variant to TCR beta V- and J-gene trimming.

Per the germline V gene, CDR1 is LGHNA and CDR2 is YNFKEQ. The V gene end was trimmed by 1 base and the J gene end by 8 bases; junction bases not matched to a gene: 5. The CDR3 consists of 14 residues. A multiplex PCR was run with 60 Vbeta primers and 13 Jbeta primers. TCRdb's copy holds only in-frame clones and misses some; the assay was immunoSEQ multiplex PCR. The table lists about 100,000 clones, nearly 80% of them singletons. The J gene is TRBJ1-2, the V gene TRBV4-2, with 9 bases fitting TRBD1. Sequenced material: PBMCs. The receptor was derived from a man in his 60s in good health and CMV-seropositive. Here the CDR3 reads CASSQGRDREGYTF. The CDR3 bases are TGTGCCAGCAGCCAAGGCCGGGACAGGGAAGGCTACACCTTC.